This entry describes one T cell receptor (beta chain). Per the original data handling: Quantification of nucleated cells was approximated via reference gene primer amplification. Here immunoSEQ multiplex PCR was the method, and the copy in TCRdb shows in-frame clones only, minus some. V, J and clone size reflect that table, while D and trimming were determined from the DNA. Of some 350,000 clones in the sample, about four fifths were seen once. The source of the sample is a study of blood T cell repertoires in COVID-19. Study overall: The origin of the acute and convalescent COVID-19 samples was the United States, Italy and Spain. The analysed material was cDNA or gDNA that came from T cells, B-cell-depleted T cells, or PBMCs.

There are 17 residues in the CDR3. Germline V gene lookup returns CDR1 LNHDA and CDR2 SQIVND (reference sequence). V trimming: 4 bases; J trimming: 1 base; junction bases outside the gene matches: 8. The receptor comes from a man younger than 45 with active or convalescent COVID-19. The specimen sequenced was peripheral blood. The rearrangement uses TRBV19 and TRBJ1-3, with TRBD1 matching 9 bases. The CDR3 reads CASSNSYRGRSGNTIYF. CDR3 DNA: TGTGCCAGTAGTAATTCCTACAGGGGGCGGTCTGGAAACACCATATATTTT. Full variable domain (rest looked up from reference TRBV19 and TRBJ1-3): DGGITQSPKYLFRKEGQNVTLSCEQNLNHDAMYWYRQDPGQGLRLIYYSQIVNDFQKGDIAEGYSVSREKKESFPLTVTSAQKNPTAFYLCASSNSYRGRSGNTIYFGEGSWLTVV.